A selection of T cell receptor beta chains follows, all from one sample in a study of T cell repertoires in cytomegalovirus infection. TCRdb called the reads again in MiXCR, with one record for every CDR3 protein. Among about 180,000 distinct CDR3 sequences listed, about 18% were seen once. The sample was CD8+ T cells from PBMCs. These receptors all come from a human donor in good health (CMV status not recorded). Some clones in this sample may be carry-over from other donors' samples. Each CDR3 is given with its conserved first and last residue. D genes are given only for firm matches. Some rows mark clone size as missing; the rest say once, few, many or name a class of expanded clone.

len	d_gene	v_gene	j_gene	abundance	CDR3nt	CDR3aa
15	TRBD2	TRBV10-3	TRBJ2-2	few	TGTGCCATCACGTCCGGGGGGGCTCAAAACGGGGAGCTGTTTTTT	CAITSGGAQNGELFF
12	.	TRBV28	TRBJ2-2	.	TGTGCCAGCTGCCACCTCACCGGGGAGCTGTTTTTT	CASCHLTGELFF
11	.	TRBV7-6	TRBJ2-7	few	TGTGCCAGCAGCCTCCGGAACGAGCAGTACTTC	CASSLRNEQYF
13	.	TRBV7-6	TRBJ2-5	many	TGTGCCAGCAGCGAAGACAGAATAGAGACCCAGTACTTC	CASSEDRIETQYF
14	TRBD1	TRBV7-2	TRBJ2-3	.	TGTGCCAGCAGCTCCCACAGGGGGCAAGATACGCAGTATTTT	CASSSHRGQDTQYF
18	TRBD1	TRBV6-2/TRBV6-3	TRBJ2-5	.	TGTGCCAGCAGAAGGTCACAGGGGGCGCCCCGGATTGAAGAGTCCCAGTACTTC	CASRRSQGAPRIEESQYF
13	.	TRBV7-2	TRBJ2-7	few	TGTGCCAGCAGCTTACTCCCCGACTACGAGCAGTACTTC	CASSLLPDYEQYF
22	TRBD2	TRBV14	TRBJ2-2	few	TGTGCCAGCAGCCTCCCGGGGGGTAGCGGGGGCGCCACGATCACGAACACCGGGGAGCTGTTTTTT	CASSLPGGSGGATITNTGELFF
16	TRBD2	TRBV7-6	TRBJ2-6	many	TGTGCCAGCAGCTTCCGGGGGGACTCTGGGGCCAACGTCCTGACTTTC	CASSFRGDSGANVLTF
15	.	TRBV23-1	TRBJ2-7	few	TGCGCCAGCAGTCTCTCGAGGAGCCAGCCTTACGAGCAGTACTTC	CASSLSRSQPYEQYF
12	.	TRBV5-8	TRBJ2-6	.	TGTGCCAGCCTATCTGGGGCCAACGTCCTGACTTTC	CASLSGANVLTF
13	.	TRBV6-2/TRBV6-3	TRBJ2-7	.	TGTGCCAGGCCCGGGGTCGGCTCCTACGAGCAGTACTTC	CARPGVGSYEQYF